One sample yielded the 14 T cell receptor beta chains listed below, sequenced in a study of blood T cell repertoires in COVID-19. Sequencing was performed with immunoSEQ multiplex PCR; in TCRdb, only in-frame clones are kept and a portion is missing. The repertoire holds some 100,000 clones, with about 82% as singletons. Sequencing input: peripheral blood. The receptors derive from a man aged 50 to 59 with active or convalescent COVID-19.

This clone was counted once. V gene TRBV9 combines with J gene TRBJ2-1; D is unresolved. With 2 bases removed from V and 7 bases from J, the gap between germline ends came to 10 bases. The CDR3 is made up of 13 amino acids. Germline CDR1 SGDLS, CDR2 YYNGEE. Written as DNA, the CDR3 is TGTGCCAGCAGCGTTAATGGAGAAAATGAGCAGTTCTTC. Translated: CASSVNGENEQFF.

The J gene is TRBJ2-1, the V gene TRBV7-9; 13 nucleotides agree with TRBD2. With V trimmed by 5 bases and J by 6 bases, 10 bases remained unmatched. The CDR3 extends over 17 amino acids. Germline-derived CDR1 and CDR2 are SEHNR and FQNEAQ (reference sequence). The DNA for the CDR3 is TGTGCCAGCAGCGAAATCGGACTAGCGGGAGTCCGCAATGAGCAGTTCTTC. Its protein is CASSEIGLAGVRNEQFF.

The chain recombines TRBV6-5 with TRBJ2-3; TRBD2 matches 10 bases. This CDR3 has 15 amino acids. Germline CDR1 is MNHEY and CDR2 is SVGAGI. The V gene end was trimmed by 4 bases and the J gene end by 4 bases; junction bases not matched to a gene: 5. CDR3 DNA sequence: TGTGCCAGCAGTTCACTAGCGGGAATTTCAGATACGCAGTATTTT. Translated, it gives CASSSLAGISDTQYF.

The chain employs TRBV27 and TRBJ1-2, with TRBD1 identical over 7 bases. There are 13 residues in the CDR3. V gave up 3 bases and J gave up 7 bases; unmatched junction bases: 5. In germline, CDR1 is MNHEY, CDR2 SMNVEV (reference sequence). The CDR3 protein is CASSFRDSRGYTF. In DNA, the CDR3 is TGTGCCAGCAGTTTCCGGGACAGTCGTGGCTACACCTTC.

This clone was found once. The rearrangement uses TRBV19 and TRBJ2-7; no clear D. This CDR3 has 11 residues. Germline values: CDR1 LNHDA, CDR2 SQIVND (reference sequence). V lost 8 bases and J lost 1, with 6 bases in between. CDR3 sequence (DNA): TGTGCCAGTGGGCAGTCCTACGAGCAGTACTTC. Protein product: CASGQSYEQYF.

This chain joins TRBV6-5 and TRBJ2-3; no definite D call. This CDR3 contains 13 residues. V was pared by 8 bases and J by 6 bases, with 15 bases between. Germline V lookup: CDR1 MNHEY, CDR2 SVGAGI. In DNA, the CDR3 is TGTGCCAGCGTTCACGGAGCGCGGGATACGCAGTATTTT. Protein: CASVHGARDTQYF.

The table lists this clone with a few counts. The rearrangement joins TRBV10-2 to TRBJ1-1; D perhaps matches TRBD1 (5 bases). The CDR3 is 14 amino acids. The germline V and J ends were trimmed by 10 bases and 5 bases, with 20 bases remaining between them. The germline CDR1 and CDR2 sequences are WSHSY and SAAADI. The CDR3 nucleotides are TGCGCCACCCGTGAGGCTGGGGGAGGGACTGAAGCTTTCTTT. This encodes CATREAGGGTEAFF.

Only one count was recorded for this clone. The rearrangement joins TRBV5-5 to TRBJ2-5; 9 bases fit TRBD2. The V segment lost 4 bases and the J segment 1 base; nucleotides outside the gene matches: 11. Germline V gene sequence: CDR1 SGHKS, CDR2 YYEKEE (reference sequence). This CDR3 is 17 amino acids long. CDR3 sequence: CASSPRGGLAIQETQYF. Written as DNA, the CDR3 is TGTGCCAGCAGCCCCCGAGGTGGACTAGCGATCCAAGAGACCCAGTACTTC.

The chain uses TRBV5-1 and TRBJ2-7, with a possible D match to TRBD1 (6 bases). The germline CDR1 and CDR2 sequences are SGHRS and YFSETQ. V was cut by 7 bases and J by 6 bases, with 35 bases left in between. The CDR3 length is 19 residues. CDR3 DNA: TGCGCCAGCTCGACTCTTTGTGTTGAGTACAGGGCCCGCCCTTGCGAGCAGTACTTC. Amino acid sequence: CASSTLCVEYRARPCEQYF.

CDR3 DNA sequence: TGTGCCACCAGTGATCCCCAGGCGAGCTCCTACAATGAGCAGTTCTTC. This encodes CATSDPQASSYNEQFF. The genes are TRBV24-1 and TRBJ2-1; D remains unclear. Germline CDR1 reads KGHDR; CDR2 reads SFDVKD. Trimming removed 3 bases at V and 0 bases at J, with 11 bases between. The length of the CDR3 is 16 residues.

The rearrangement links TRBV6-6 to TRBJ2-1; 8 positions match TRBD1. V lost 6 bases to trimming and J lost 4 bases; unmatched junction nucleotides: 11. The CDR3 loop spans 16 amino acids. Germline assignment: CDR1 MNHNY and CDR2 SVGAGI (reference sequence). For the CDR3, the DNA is TGTGCCAGCAGCCCTGCTCCGGACAGGGCATACAATGAGCAGTTCTTC. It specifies CASSPAPDRAYNEQFF.

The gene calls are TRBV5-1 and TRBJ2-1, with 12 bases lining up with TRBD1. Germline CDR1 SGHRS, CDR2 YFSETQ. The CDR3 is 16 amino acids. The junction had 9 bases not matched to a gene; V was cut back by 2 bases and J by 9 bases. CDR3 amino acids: CASSLQSGTGGGEQFF. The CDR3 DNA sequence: TGCGCCAGCAGCTTACAATCCGGGACAGGGGGCGGTGAGCAGTTCTTC.

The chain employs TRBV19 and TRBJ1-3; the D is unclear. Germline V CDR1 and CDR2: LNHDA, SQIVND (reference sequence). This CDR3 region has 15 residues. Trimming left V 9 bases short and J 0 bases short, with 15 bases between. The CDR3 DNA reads TGTGCCAGCTTAAGATCGGGAGCCTCTGGAAACACCATATATTTT. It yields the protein CASLRSGASGNTIYF.

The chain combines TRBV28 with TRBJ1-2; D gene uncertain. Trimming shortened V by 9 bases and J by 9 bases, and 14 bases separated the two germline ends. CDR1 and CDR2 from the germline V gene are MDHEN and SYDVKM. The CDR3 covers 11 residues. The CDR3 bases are TGTGCCAGTCGTGCTGGCAGTCGCTACACCTTC. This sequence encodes CASRAGSRYTF.